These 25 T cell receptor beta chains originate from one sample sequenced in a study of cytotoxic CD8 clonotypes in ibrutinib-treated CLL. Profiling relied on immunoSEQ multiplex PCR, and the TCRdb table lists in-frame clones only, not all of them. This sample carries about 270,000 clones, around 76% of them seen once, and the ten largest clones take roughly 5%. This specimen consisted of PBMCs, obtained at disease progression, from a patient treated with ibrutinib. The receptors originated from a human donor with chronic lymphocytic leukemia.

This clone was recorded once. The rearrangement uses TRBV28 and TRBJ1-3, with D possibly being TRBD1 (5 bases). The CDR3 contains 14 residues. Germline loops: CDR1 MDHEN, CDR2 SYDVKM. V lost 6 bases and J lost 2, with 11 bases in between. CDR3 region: CASSEWGTGNTIYF. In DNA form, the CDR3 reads TGTGCCAGCAGCGAGTGGGGCACTGGAAACACCATATATTTT. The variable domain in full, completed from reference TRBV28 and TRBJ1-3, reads DVKVTQSSRYLVKRTGEKVFLECVQDMDHENMFWYRQDPGLGLRLIYFSYDVKMKEKGDIPEGYSVSREKKERFSLILESASTNQTSMYLCASSEWGTGNTIYFGEGSWLTVV.

The CDR3 coding sequence is TGCGCCAGCAGCTTGGAAGGCGGCCAAGCTACTGAAGCTTTCTTT. Its translation: CASSLEGGQATEAFF. The V call is TRBV5-1, the J call TRBJ1-1; D is uncertain. The V gene lost 0 bases and the J gene lost 5 bases, with 14 bases spanning the gap. Germline V gives CDR1 SGHRS, CDR2 YFSETQ. The CDR3 runs to 15 residues.

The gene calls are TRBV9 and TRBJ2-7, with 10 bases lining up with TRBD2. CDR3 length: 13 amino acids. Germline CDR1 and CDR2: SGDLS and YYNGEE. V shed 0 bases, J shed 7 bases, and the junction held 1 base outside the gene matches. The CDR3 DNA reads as TGTGCCAGCAGCGTAGAACTAGCGGGGGAGCAGTACTTC. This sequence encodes CASSVELAGEQYF.

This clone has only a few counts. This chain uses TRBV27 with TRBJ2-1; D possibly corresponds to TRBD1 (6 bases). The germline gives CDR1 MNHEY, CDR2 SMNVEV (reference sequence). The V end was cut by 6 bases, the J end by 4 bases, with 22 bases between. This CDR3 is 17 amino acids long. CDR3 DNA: TGTGCCAGCAGCTCACCAGGGGTCCAGACAGGTTACAATGAGCAGTTCTTC. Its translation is CASSSPGVQTGYNEQFF.

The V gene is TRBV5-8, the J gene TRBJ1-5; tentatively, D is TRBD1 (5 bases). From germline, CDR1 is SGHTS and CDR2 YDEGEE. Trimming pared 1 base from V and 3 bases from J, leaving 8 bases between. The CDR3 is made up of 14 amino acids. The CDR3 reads CASSLLTVNQPQHF. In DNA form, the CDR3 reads TGTGCCAGCAGCTTGTTGACAGTCAATCAGCCCCAGCATTTT.

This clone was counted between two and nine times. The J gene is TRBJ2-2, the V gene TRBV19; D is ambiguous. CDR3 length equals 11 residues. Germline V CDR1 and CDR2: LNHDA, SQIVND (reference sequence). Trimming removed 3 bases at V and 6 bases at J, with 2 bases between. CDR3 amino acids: CASSMPGELFF. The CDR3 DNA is TGTGCCAGTAGTATGCCCGGGGAGCTGTTTTTT. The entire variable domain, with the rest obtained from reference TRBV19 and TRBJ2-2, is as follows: DGGITQSPKYLFRKEGQNVTLSCEQNLNHDAMYWYRQDPGQGLRLIYYSQIVNDFQKGDIAEGYSVSREKKESFPLTVTSAQKNPTAFYLCASSMPGELFFGEGSRLTVL.

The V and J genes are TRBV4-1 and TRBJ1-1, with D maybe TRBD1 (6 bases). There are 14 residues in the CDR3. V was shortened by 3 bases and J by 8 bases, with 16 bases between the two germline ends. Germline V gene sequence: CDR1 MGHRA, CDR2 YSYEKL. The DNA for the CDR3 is TGCGCCAGCAGCCAGGTATTGGGGGCGGCAGAAGCTTTCTTT. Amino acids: CASSQVLGAAEAFF.

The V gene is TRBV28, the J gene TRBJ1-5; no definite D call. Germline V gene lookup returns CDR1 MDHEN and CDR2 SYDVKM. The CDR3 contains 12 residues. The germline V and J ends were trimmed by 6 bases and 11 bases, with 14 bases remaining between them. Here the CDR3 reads CASRDPREAQHF. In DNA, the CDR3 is TGTGCCAGCAGGGACCCGCGGGAGGCCCAGCATTTT.

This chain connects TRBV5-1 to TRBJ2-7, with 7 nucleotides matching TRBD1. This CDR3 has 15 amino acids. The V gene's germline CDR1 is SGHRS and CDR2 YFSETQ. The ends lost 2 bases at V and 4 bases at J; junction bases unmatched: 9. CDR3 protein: CASSLYRGKGYEQYF. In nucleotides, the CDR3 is TGCGCCAGCAGCTTATACAGGGGTAAGGGGTACGAGCAGTACTTC.

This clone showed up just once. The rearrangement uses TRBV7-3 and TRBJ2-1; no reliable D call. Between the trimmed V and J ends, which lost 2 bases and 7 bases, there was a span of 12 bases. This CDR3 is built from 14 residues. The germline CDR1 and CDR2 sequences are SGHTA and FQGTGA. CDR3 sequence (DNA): TGTGCCAGCAGCTTAGCACTTAACGGGAATGAGCAGTTCTTC. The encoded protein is CASSLALNGNEQFF.

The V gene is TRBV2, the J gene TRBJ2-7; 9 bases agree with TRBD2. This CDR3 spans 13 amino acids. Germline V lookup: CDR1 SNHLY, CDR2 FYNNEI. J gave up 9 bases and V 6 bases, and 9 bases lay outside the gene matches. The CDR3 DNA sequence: TGTGCCAGCAGGACTAGCGGTACGCACGGGCAGTACTTC. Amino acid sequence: CASRTSGTHGQYF.

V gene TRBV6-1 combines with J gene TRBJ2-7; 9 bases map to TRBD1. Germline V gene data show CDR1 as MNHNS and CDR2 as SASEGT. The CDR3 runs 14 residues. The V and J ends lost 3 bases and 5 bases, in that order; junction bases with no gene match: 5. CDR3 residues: CASSDTGGGDEQYF. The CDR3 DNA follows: TGTGCCAGCAGTGATACAGGGGGCGGCGACGAGCAGTACTTC.

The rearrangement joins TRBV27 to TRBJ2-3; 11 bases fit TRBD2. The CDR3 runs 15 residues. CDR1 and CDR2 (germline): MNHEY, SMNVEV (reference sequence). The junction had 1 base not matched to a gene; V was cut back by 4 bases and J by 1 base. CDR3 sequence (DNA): TGTGCCAGCAGTTCACTAGCGGGGGGCACAGATACGCAGTATTTT. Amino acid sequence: CASSSLAGGTDTQYF.

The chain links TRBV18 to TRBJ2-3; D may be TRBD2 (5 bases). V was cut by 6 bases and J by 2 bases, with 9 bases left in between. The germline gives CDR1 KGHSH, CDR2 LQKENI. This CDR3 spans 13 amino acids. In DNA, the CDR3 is TGTGCCAGCTCCCCTAGCCTCACAGATACGCAGTATTTT. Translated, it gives CASSPSLTDTQYF. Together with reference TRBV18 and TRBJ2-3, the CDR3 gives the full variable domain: NAGVMQNPRHLVRRRGQEARLRCSPMKGHSHVYWYRQLPEEGLKFMVYLQKENIIDESGMPKERFSAEFPKEGPSILRIQQVVRGDSAAYFCASSPSLTDTQYFGPGTRLTVL.

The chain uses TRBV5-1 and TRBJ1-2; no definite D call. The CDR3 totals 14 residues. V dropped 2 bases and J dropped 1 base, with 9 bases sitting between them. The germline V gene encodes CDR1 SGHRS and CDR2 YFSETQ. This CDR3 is CASSFSQSNYGYTF. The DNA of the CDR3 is TGCGCCAGCAGCTTTTCTCAGAGTAACTATGGCTACACCTTC.

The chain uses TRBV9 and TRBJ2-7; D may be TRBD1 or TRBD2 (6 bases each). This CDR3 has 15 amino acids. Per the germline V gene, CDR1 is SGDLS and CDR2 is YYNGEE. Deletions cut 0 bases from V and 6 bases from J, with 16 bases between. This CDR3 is CASSVGGGHFGEQYF. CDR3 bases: TGTGCCAGCAGCGTAGGAGGGGGGCACTTCGGCGAGCAGTACTTC. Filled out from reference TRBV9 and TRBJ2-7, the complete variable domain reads DSGVTQTPKHLITATGQRVTLRCSPRSGDLSVYWYQQSLDQGLQFLIQYYNGEERAKGNILERFSAQQFPDLHSELNLSSLELGDSALYFCASSVGGGHFGEQYFGPGTRLTVT.

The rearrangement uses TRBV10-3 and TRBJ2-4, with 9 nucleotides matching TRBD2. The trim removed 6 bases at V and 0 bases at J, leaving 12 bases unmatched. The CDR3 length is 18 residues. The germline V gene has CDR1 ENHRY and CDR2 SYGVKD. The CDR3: CAISSLAGKSLAKNIQYF. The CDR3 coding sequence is TGTGCCATCAGCTCTCTAGCGGGGAAATCACTAGCCAAAAACATTCAGTACTTC.

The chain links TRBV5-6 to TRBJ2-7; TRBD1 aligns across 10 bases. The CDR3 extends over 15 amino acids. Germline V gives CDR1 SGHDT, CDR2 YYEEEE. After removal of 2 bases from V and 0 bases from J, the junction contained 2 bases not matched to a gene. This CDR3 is CASSFGTGVSYEQYF. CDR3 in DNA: TGTGCCAGCAGCTTCGGGACAGGGGTCTCCTACGAGCAGTACTTC.

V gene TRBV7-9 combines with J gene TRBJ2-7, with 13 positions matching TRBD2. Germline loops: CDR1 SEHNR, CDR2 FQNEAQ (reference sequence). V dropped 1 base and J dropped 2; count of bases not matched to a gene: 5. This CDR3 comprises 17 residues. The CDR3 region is CASSLVTSGRVPYEQYF. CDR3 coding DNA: TGTGCCAGCAGCTTAGTTACTAGCGGGAGGGTCCCCTACGAGCAGTACTTC.

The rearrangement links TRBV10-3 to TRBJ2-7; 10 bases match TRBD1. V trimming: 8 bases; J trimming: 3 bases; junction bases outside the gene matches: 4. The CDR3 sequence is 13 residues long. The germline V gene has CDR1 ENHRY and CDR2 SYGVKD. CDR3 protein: CAIGGQGGYEQYF. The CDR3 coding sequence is TGTGCCATCGGAGGACAGGGGGGCTACGAGCAGTACTTC.

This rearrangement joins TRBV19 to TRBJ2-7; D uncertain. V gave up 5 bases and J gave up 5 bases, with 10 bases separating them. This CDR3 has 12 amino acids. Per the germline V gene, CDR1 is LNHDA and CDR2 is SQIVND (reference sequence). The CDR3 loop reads CASSSRLDEQYF. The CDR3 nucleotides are TGTGCCAGTAGTTCAAGGCTCGACGAGCAGTACTTC.

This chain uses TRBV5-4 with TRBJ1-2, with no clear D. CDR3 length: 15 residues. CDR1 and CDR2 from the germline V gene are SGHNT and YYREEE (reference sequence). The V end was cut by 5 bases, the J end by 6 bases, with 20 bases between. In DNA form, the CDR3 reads TGTGCCAGCAGACACCTGTATGACCGTATGGATGGCTACACCTTC. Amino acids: CASRHLYDRMDGYTF. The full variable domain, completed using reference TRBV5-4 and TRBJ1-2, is ETGVTQSPTHLIKTRGQQVTLRCSSQSGHNTVSWYQQALGQGPQFIFQYYREEENGRGNFPPRFSGLQFPNYSSELNVNALELDDSALYLCASRHLYDRMDGYTFGSGTRLTVV.

The CDR3 spells CSVEGPAETQYF. CDR3 sequence (DNA): TGCAGCGTTGAGGGACCAGCAGAGACCCAGTACTTC. The V and J genes are TRBV29-1 and TRBJ2-5; the D call may be TRBD1 or TRBD2 (5 bases each). V lost 3 bases to trimming and J lost 4 bases, with 9 bases between them. Per germline, CDR1 SQVTM and CDR2 ANQGSEA. The CDR3 runs 12 residues.

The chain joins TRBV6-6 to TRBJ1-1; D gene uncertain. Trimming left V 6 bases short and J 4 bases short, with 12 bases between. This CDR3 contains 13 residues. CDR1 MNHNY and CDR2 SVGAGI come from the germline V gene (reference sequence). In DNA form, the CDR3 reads TGTGCCAGCAGCGATTTGTTGGGCACTGAAGCTTTCTTT. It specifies CASSDLLGTEAFF.

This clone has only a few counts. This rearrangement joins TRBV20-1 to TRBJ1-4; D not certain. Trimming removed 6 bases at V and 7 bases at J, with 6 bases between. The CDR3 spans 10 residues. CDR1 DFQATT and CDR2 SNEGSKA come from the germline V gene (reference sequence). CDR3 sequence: CSAVREKLFF. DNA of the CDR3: TGCAGTGCAGTGCGTGAAAAACTGTTTTTT.